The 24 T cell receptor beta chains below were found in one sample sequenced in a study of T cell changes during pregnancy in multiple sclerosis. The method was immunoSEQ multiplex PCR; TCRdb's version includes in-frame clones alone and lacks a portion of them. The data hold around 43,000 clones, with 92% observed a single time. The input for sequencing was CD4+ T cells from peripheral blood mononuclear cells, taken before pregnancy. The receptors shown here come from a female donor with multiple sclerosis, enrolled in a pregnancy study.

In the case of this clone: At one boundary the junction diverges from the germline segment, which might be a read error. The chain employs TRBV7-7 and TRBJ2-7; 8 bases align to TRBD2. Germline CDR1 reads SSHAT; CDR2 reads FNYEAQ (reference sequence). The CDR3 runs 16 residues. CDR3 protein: CASSLRGGRTLYEQYF. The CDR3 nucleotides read TGTGCTAGCAGCTTAAGGGGCGGGAGGACCCTCTACGAGCAGTACTTC.

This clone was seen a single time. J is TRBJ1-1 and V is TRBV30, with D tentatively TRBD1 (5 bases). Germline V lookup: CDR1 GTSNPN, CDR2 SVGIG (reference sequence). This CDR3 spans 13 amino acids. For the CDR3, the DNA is TGTGGGGTATTGGGCTCCGGGGGAACTGAAGCTTTCTTT. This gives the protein CGVLGSGGTEAFF.

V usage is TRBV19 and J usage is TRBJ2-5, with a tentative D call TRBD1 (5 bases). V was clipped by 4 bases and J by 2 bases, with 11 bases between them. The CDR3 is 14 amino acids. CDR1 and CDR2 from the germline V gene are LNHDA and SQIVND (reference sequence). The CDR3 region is CASSKTAFQETQYF. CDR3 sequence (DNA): TGTGCCAGTAGTAAGACAGCTTTTCAAGAGACCCAGTACTTC. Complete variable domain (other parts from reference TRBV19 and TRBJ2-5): DGGITQSPKYLFRKEGQNVTLSCEQNLNHDAMYWYRQDPGQGLRLIYYSQIVNDFQKGDIAEGYSVSREKKESFPLTVTSAQKNPTAFYLCASSKTAFQETQYFGPGTRLLVL.

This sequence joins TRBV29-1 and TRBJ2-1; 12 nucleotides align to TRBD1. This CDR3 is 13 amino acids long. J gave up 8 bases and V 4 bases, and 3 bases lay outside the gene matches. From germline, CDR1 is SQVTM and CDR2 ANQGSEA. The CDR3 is CSVGGTGGHEQFF. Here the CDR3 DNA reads TGCAGCGTTGGTGGGACAGGGGGCCATGAGCAGTTCTTC.

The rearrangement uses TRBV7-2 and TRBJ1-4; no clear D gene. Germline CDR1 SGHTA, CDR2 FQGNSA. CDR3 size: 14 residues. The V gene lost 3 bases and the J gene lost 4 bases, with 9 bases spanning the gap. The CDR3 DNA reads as TGTGCCAGCAGCTTTGGAGGGATTAATGAAAAACTGTTTTTT. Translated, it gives CASSFGGINEKLFF.

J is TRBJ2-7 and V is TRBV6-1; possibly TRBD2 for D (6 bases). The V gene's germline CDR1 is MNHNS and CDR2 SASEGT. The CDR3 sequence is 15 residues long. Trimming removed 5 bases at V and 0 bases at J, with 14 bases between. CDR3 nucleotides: TGTGCCAGCAGTAGAAATAGCGGCGTCTCCTACGAGCAGTACTTC. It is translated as CASSRNSGVSYEQYF.

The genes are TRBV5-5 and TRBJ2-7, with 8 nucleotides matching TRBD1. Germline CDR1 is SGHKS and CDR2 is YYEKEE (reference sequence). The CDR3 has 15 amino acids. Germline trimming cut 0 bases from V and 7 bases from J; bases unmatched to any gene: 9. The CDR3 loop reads CASSLVGQGASEQYF. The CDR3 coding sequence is TGTGCCAGCAGCTTGGTTGGGCAGGGGGCGAGTGAGCAGTACTTC.

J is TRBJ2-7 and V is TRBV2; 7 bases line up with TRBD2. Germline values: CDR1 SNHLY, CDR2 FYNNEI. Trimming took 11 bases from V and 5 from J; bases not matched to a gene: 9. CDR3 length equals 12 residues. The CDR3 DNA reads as TGTGCCCGGTGGGAGGGCGTTGACGAGCAGTACTTC. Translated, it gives CARWEGVDEQYF.

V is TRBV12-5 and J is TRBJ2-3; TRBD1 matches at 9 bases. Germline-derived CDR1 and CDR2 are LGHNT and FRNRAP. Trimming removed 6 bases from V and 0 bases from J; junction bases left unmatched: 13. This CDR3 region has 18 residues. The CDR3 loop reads CASGSTYGTGRSTDTQYF. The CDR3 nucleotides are TGTGCTAGTGGGTCCACGTATGGGACAGGGAGAAGCACAGATACGCAGTATTTT.

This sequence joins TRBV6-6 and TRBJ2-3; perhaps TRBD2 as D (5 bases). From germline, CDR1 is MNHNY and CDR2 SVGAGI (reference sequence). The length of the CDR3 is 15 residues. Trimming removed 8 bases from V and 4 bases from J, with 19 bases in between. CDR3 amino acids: CASVEFGNVADTQYF. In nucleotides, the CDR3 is TGTGCCAGCGTGGAGTTCGGGAACGTCGCAGATACGCAGTATTTT.

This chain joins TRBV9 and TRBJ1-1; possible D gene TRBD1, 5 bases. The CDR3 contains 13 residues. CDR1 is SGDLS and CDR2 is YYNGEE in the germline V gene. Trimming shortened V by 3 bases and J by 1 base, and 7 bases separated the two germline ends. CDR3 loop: CASSGGGNTEAFF. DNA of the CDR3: TGTGCCAGCAGCGGGGGGGGGAACACTGAAGCTTTCTTT.

In DNA form, the CDR3 reads TGTGCCAGCAGCTATTGGAGGGGCACGGGCTATGGCTACACCTTC. Translated: CASSYWRGTGYGYTF. V usage is TRBV6-5 and J usage is TRBJ1-2; D may be TRBD1 (5 bases). Trimming shortened V by 6 bases and J by 4 bases, and 18 bases separated the two germline ends. The CDR3 has 15 residues. Germline V lookup: CDR1 MNHEY, CDR2 SVGAGI.

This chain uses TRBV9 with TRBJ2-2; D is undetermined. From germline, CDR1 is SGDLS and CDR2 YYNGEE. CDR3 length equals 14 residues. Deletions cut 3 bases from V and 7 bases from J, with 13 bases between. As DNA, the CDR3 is TGTGCCAGCAGCGCAGCCTCAACGGGCGGGGAGCTGTTTTTT. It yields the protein CASSAASTGGELFF.

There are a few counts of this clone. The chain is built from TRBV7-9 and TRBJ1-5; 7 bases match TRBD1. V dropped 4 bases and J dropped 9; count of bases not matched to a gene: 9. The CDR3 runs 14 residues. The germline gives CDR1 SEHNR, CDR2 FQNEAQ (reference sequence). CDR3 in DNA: TGTGCCAGCAGCTCAGGGGGACGGCCTCTGCCCCAGCATTTT. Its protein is CASSSGGRPLPQHF.

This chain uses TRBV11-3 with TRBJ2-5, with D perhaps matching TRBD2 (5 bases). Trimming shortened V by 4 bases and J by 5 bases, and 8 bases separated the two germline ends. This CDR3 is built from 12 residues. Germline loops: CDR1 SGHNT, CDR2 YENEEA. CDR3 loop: CASSSPGETQYF. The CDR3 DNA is TGTGCCAGCAGCTCTCCGGGGGAGACCCAGTACTTC.

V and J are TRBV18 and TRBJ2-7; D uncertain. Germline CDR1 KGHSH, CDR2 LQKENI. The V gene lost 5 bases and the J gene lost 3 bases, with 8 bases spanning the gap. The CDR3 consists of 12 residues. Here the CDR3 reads CASSNLDYEQYF. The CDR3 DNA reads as TGTGCCAGCTCAAATTTAGACTACGAGCAGTACTTC.

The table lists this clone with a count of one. The CDR3 loop reads CASSLGQNWSQYF. Written as DNA, the CDR3 is TGTGCCAGCAGCTTGGGACAGAATTGGTCCCAGTACTTC. This chain joins TRBV7-6 and TRBJ2-5, with 7 bases aligning to TRBD1. The CDR3 extends over 13 amino acids. V lost 3 bases to trimming and J lost 9 bases; unmatched junction nucleotides: 7. The germline gives CDR1 SGHVS, CDR2 FNYEAQ.

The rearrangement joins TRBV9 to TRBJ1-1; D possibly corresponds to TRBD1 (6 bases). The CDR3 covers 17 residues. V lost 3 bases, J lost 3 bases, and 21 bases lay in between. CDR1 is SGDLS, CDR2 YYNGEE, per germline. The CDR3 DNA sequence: TGTGCCAGCAGCGCTGGTGGGGTGCGAGGGGGGGACACTGAAGCTTTCTTT. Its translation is CASSAGGVRGGDTEAFF.

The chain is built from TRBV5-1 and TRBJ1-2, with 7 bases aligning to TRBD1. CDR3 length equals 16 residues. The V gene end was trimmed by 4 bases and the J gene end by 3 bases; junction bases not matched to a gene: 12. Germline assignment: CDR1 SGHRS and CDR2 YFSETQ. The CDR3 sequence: CASSQESTGQYYGYTF. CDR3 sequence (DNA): TGCGCCAGCAGCCAAGAATCTACGGGACAGTACTATGGCTACACCTTC.

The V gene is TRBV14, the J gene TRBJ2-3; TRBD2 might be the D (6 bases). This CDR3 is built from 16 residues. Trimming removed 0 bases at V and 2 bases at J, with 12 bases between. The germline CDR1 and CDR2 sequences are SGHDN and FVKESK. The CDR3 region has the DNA TGTGCCAGCAGCCAAGACGTTAGCGGTCACACAGATACGCAGTATTTT. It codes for CASSQDVSGHTDTQYF.

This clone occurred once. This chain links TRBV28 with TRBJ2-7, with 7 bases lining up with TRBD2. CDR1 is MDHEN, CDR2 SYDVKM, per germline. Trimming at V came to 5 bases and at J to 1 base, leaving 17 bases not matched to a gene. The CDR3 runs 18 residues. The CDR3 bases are TGTGCCAGCAGTCGCTTAGCAGCAACATTCGGGGGGTCCTACGAGCAGTACTTC. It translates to CASSRLAATFGGSYEQYF.

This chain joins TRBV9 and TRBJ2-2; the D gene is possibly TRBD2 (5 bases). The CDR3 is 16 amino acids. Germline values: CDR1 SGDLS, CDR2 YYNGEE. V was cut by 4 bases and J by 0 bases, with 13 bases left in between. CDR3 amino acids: CASSPLWRSNTGELFF. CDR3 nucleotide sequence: TGTGCCAGCAGCCCCCTTTGGAGGTCGAACACCGGGGAGCTGTTTTTT.

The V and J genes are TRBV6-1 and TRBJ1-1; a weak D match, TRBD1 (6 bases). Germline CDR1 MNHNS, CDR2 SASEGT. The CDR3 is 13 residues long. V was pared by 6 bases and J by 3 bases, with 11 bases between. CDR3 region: CASSQGRDTEAFF. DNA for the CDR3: TGTGCCAGCAGCCAGGGGCGGGACACTGAAGCTTTCTTT.

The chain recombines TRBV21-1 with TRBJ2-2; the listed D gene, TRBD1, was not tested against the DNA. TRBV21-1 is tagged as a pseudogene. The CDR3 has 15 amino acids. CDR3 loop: CASSLSGTGAGELFF. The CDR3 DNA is TGTGCCAGCAGCCTTTCCGGGACAGGGGCCGGGGAGCTGTTTTTT.